This T cell receptor beta chain was identified during a study of yellow fever vaccine responses in identical twins. Comment on this clonotype: What it recognizes is unknown.

General observations from the study: Reportedly, twins' vaccine T cell responses looked partly convergent and partly personalized.

Germline V gene data show CDR1 as SGHRS and CDR2 as YFSETQ. The CDR3 length is 17 residues. J gave up 0 bases and V 7 bases, and 14 bases lay outside the gene matches. TCRdb used MiXCR to reprocess the RT-PCR reads, holding one entry per CDR3 protein. The sample has tens of thousands of distinct CDR3 sequences, 50% to 65% seen once; the top ten hold roughly 4.3%. The TCR sequence derives from a young woman who received the yellow fever vaccine. Sequenced material: T cells from blood (PBMCs), unsorted or a sorted subset (not recorded which), taken before or after yellow fever vaccination (not recorded which). This chain joins TRBV5-1 and TRBJ2-7; 9 bases fit TRBD2. The CDR3 here is CASVLFAGLATSYEQYV. CDR3 nucleotide sequence: TGCGCCAGCGTGCTGTTCGCCGGACTAGCGACCTCCTACGAGCAGTACGTC.